What follows are 32 T cell receptor beta chains derived from one specimen sequenced in a study of blood T cells in healthy people across ages. Then a second PCR, running roughly 7 to 12 cycles, was carried out with a sample-barcoded 5' primer and a J-beta primer mix. Each CDR3 protein is one row after TCRdb ran MiXCR on the 5' RACE reads. The table records 800,000 to 950,000 distinct CDR3 sequences, 36% of them present only once. The sequenced sample was blood. Receptor source: a man younger than 35 in good health.

This clonotype was seen ten or more times. The chain links TRBV7-8 to TRBJ2-7; 9 bases are shared with TRBD1. Germline assignment: CDR1 SGHVS and CDR2 FQNEAQ. The CDR3 has 15 residues. With V trimmed by 5 bases and J by 3 bases, 8 bases remained unmatched. The CDR3 reads CASSHRQGDLYEQYF. CDR3 nucleotides: TGTGCCAGCAGCCACCGACAGGGGGATCTCTACGAGCAGTACTTC.

This clonotype has more than one count but fewer than ten. At one of its ends the junction is not consistent with the germline gene, which may arise from a read error. The V call is TRBV6-6, the J call TRBJ1-1; no clear D. CDR1 MNHNY and CDR2 SVGAGI come from the germline V gene (reference sequence). This CDR3 is built from 15 residues. DNA for the CDR3: TGTGCCAGCAGCCTGAGGAGCCGCCCGAACGCTGAAGCTTTCTTT. Its protein product is CASSLRSRPNAEAFF.

CDR3 region: CASNRQADSYNSPLHF. CDR3 DNA: TGCGCCAGCAATCGGCAGGCCGACTCCTATAATTCACCCCTCCACTTT. The chain carries TRBV5-1 and TRBJ1-6; D is unclear. Germline assignment: CDR1 SGHRS and CDR2 YFSETQ. The ends were cut back, 6 bases at V and 0 bases at J, with 13 bases in the middle. The CDR3 has 16 residues.

The chain combines TRBV7-3 with TRBJ1-1; D is perhaps TRBD1 (5 bases). Germline V lookup: CDR1 SGHTA, CDR2 FQGTGA. Deletions cut 2 bases from V and 1 base from J, with 14 bases between. This CDR3 region has 16 residues. This CDR3 reads CASSLASGSENTEAFF. CDR3 DNA: TGTGCCAGCAGCTTAGCATCAGGGAGCGAGAACACTGAAGCTTTCTTT.

The gene calls are TRBV7-2 and TRBJ2-3, with 9 bases identical to TRBD2. J lost 3 bases, V lost 4 bases, and 8 bases had no gene match. Germline CDR1 reads SGHTA; CDR2 reads FQGNSA. The CDR3 loop spans 16 amino acids. The chain's CDR3 is CASSSEGRGGTDTQYF. The CDR3 nucleotides are TGTGCCAGCAGCTCAGAGGGGCGGGGGGGGACAGATACGCAGTATTTT.

This clonotype occurred a few times. The chain links TRBV6-4 to TRBJ1-4, with a possible D match to TRBD1 (5 bases). CDR3 length: 14 residues. The ends were cut back, 2 bases at V and 6 bases at J, with 10 bases in the middle. Looked up from germline, CDR1 is MRHNA and CDR2 is SNTAGT. The CDR3 DNA reads as TGTGCCAGCAGTGACCCGACAGCTCATGAAAAACTGTTTTTT. This sequence encodes CASSDPTAHEKLFF.

This clonotype was picked up a small number of times. The rearrangement joins TRBV7-3 to TRBJ2-3; the D gene is possibly TRBD2 (7 bases). Germline assignment: CDR1 SGHTA and CDR2 FQGTGA. This CDR3 region has 17 residues. The germline V and J ends were trimmed by 6 bases and 0 bases, with 19 bases remaining between them. The CDR3 DNA reads as TGTGCCAGCAGTAAACAGGGCGGGGGCCGAAGCACAGATACGCAGTATTTT. Amino acids: CASSKQGGGRSTDTQYF.

This clonotype was seen ten or more times. The chain uses TRBV6-6 and TRBJ1-2, with D tentatively TRBD1 (5 bases). Trimming took off 8 bases at V and 2 bases at J, with 12 bases between the two ends. The CDR3 spans 13 residues. Germline CDR1 MNHNY, CDR2 SVGAGI (reference sequence). The CDR3 nucleotides are TGTGCCAGCGCCCGGGACTCAAACTATGGCTACACCTTC. Protein: CASARDSNYGYTF.

With respect to this clonotype: This may arise from a read error, as a much more abundant clone is one base away. This chain joins TRBV4-3 and TRBJ1-2, with D hard to call. Germline-derived CDR1 and CDR2 are LGHNA and YSLEER. The ends were cut back, 1 base at V and 7 bases at J, with 10 bases in the middle. CDR3 length: 13 residues. CDR3 DNA: TGCGCCAGCAGCCAAGCTCATCTGGGTGGCTACACCTTC. Translating it yields CASSQAHLGGYTF.

The rearrangement links TRBV20-1 to TRBJ2-5; 10 bases are shared with TRBD2. Trimming cost V 2 bases and J 2 bases; bases outside gene matches: 2. The CDR3 runs 14 residues. The germline V gene has CDR1 DFQATT and CDR2 SNEGSKA (reference sequence). CDR3 amino acids: CSARRAGGQETQYF. CDR3 coding DNA: TGCAGTGCTAGAAGAGCGGGGGGGCAAGAGACCCAGTACTTC.

This clonotype was observed a handful of times. The chain employs TRBV7-8 and TRBJ1-5; TRBD1 is a possible D gene (6 bases). Germline lookup yields CDR1 SGHVS and CDR2 FQNEAQ. CDR3 length: 15 amino acids. The V and J ends lost 5 bases and 4 bases respectively, with 15 bases between them. CDR3 sequence: CASSTRTVKNQPQHF. The CDR3 nucleotides read TGTGCCAGCAGCACACGGACAGTGAAAAATCAGCCCCAGCATTTT.

There are a few counts of this clonotype. CDR3 region: CASSLDRGGNEQFF. The CDR3 DNA sequence: TGTGCCAGCAGCTTAGACAGGGGCGGTAATGAGCAGTTCTTC. This chain joins TRBV11-1 and TRBJ2-1, with 7 bases identical to TRBD1. Germline V lookup: CDR1 SGHAT, CDR2 FQDESV (reference sequence). The ends lost 1 base at V and 7 bases at J; junction bases unmatched: 4. The CDR3 sequence is 14 residues long.

CDR3 amino acids: CASSVGYYEQYF. The CDR3 bases are TGTGCCAGCAGTGTTGGGTACTACGAGCAGTACTTC. This chain links TRBV2 with TRBJ2-7, with unresolved D. Germline-derived CDR1 and CDR2 are SNHLY and FYNNEI. The CDR3 spans 12 residues. Trimming removed 4 bases at V and 3 bases at J, with 7 bases between.

The chain employs TRBV20-1 and TRBJ2-7; the match to TRBD2 covers 8 bases. Germline V lookup: CDR1 DFQATT, CDR2 SNEGSKA (reference sequence). The CDR3 loop spans 13 amino acids. After removal of 2 bases from V and 3 bases from J, the junction contained 3 bases not matched to a gene. CDR3 DNA: TGCAGTGCTAGACGGGAGGGAAACTACGAGCAGTACTTC. This codes for CSARREGNYEQYF.

As for this clonotype: A much larger clone differs from this one at a single base, so this may be a read error. The chain has TRBV20-1 and TRBJ2-5; D perhaps matches TRBD1 (6 bases). Germline assignment: CDR1 DFQATT and CDR2 SNEGSKA (reference sequence). The CDR3 is 15 amino acids. CDR3: CNARLGGGTQETQYF. Written as DNA, the CDR3 is TGCAATGCTAGACTGGGTGGTGGGACACAAGAGACCCAGTACTTC.

The chain is built from TRBV4-1 and TRBJ2-5, with 7 bases lining up with TRBD2. The germline V gene has CDR1 MGHRA and CDR2 YSYEKL. Trimming took 0 bases from V and 5 from J; bases not matched to a gene: 12. The CDR3 consists of 17 residues. The CDR3 is CASSQDPASGSGETQYF. The CDR3 DNA is TGCGCCAGCAGCCAAGATCCGGCTAGCGGCAGCGGGGAGACCCAGTACTTC.

The V and J genes are TRBV2 and TRBJ1-2; D is perhaps TRBD1 (5 bases). CDR3 size: 15 residues. V gave up 2 bases and J gave up 2 bases, with 12 bases separating them. CDR1 and CDR2 (germline): SNHLY, FYNNEI. The CDR3 loop is CASSESGVENYGYTF. The DNA for the CDR3 is TGTGCCAGCAGTGAATCGGGGGTTGAAAACTATGGCTACACCTTC.

V gene TRBV7-3 combines with J gene TRBJ2-1; TRBD1 matches 8 bases. CDR1 and CDR2 (germline): SGHTA, FQGTGA. The V and J ends lost 4 bases and 5 bases, in that order; junction bases with no gene match: 7. CDR3 size: 15 residues. The CDR3 DNA follows: TGTGCCAGCAGCTCCTCGGACAGGGCTCACAATGAGCAGTTCTTC. This encodes CASSSSDRAHNEQFF.

This rearrangement joins TRBV5-1 to TRBJ2-5, with 11 bases matching TRBD2. The CDR3 consists of 17 residues. Germline values: CDR1 SGHRS, CDR2 YFSETQ. The V gene end was trimmed by 0 bases and the J gene end by 11 bases; junction bases not matched to a gene: 15. The CDR3: CASSLAPTSGGRHEQYF. CDR3 in DNA: TGCGCCAGCAGCTTGGCCCCCACTAGCGGGGGTAGGCATGAGCAGTACTTC. Complete variable domain (other parts from reference TRBV5-1 and TRBJ2-5): KAGVTQTPRYLIKTRGQQVTLSCSPISGHRSVSWYQQTPGQGLQFLFEYFSETQRNKGNFPGRFSGRQFSNSRSEMNVSTLELGDSALYLCASSLAPTSGGRHEQYFGPGTRLLVL.

V and J are TRBV9 and TRBJ2-7, with D maybe TRBD2 (5 bases). V lost 2 bases and J 0 bases, leaving 12 bases between the germline ends. The CDR3 loop spans 15 amino acids. The germline gives CDR1 SGDLS, CDR2 YYNGEE. CDR3 bases: TGTGCCAGCAGCGTTGGGAGCGCGAGCTCCTACGAGCAGTACTTC. Its protein is CASSVGSASSYEQYF.

This chain connects TRBV15 to TRBJ2-4, with 7 nucleotides matching TRBD2. The CDR3 consists of 15 residues. Germline V lookup: CDR1 LNHNV, CDR2 YYDKDF (reference sequence). V was clipped by 0 bases and J by 2 bases; unmatched bases: 1. DNA of the CDR3: TGTGCCACCAGCAGAGAGGGGGGGACCAAAAACATTCAGTACTTC. Its translation is CATSREGGTKNIQYF.

This clonotype occurred many times. This sequence joins TRBV12-3 or TRBV12-4 and TRBJ2-7, with D perhaps matching TRBD2 (5 bases). The V end was cut by 3 bases, the J end by 3 bases, with 9 bases between. The CDR3 runs to 13 residues. The CDR3: CASSFRRIYEQYF. The CDR3 DNA is TGTGCCAGCAGTTTCCGGAGGATCTACGAGCAGTACTTC.

This clonotype appeared a few times. The CDR3 coding sequence is TGTGCCAGCTCACCAATAGACCGGAGTGAGACCCAGTTCTTC. It codes for CASSPIDRSETQFF. V is TRBV18 and J is TRBJ2-1; no reliable D call. Trimming cost V 2 bases and J 13 bases, with 18 bases left between them. The CDR3 contains 14 residues. CDR1 is KGHSH and CDR2 is LQKENI in the germline V gene.

This clonotype was counted between two and nine times. The genes are TRBV30 and TRBJ1-1, with D perhaps TRBD1 (5 bases). Trimming left V 2 bases short and J 6 bases short, with 13 bases between. The CDR3 totals 13 residues. The V gene's germline CDR1 is GTSNPN and CDR2 SVGIG (reference sequence). CDR3: CAWSPSDSAEAFF. The CDR3 DNA follows: TGTGCCTGGAGTCCCTCCGACAGTGCTGAAGCTTTCTTT.

The rearrangement links TRBV12-3 or TRBV12-4 to TRBJ2-2, with a weak D call TRBD2 (6 bases). CDR3 length equals 15 residues. The V end lost 7 bases, the J end lost 4 bases, and 16 bases lay between the germline ends. The DNA for the CDR3 is TGTGCCAGCACCCAGGATGGGAGGAGCACCGGGGAGCTGTTTTTT. Translation gives CASTQDGRSTGELFF.

The sample holds a few counts of this clonotype. The J gene is TRBJ1-2, the V gene TRBV6-5, with 7 bases aligning to TRBD1. The germline CDR1 and CDR2 sequences are MNHEY and SVGAGI. V trimming: 6 bases; J trimming: 4 bases; junction bases outside the gene matches: 8. The CDR3 has 14 residues. CDR3 loop: CASSKDRNSYGYTF. The CDR3 DNA reads TGTGCCAGCAGCAAGGACAGGAACTCCTATGGCTACACCTTC.

A few counts support this clonotype. The V and J genes are TRBV6-2 or TRBV6-3 and TRBJ1-5; D is unresolved. Germline V CDR1 and CDR2: MNHEY, SVGEGT. V was shortened by 6 bases and J by 7 bases, with 13 bases between the two germline ends. The CDR3 has 13 amino acids. The CDR3 region is CASRNAGFQPQHF. The CDR3 DNA sequence: TGTGCCAGCAGAAATGCGGGGTTCCAGCCCCAGCATTTT.

This clonotype was picked up one time. Possible read error: a much larger clone is one base away. The chain has TRBV12-3 or TRBV12-4 and TRBJ2-1; the D gene could be TRBD1 or TRBD2 (5 bases each). The CDR3 is 15 residues long. The ends were cut back, 6 bases at V and 10 bases at J, with 22 bases in the middle. This chain's CDR3 is CASSSPDSGPYEQFF. The CDR3, as DNA: TGTGCCAGCAGCTCACCGGACTCAGGGCCGTACGAGCAGTTCTTC.

The chain is built from TRBV6-5 and TRBJ1-1; no reliable D call. CDR1 and CDR2 (germline): MNHEY, SVGAGI. Deletions cut 0 bases from V and 5 bases from J, with 13 bases between. This CDR3 region has 15 residues. CDR3 in amino acids: CASSYSDSTGTEAFF. The DNA for the CDR3 is TGTGCCAGCAGTTACTCGGACTCAACGGGTACTGAAGCTTTCTTT.

The V and J genes are TRBV12-3 or TRBV12-4 and TRBJ1-1; D may be TRBD1 (6 bases). V lost 7 bases and J lost 0, with 12 bases in between. There are 14 residues in the CDR3. CDR3 region: CASTKTGLNTEAFF. DNA for the CDR3: TGTGCCAGCACTAAGACAGGTTTGAACACTGAAGCTTTCTTT.

Worth noting for this clonotype: A much larger clonotype is one base distant, so this may be a read error. This sequence joins TRBV4-1 and TRBJ2-1; weak D call: TRBD2 (6 bases). Trimming shortened V by 0 bases and J by 7 bases, and 13 bases separated the two germline ends. Per the germline V gene, CDR1 is MGHRA and CDR2 is YSYEKL. The CDR3 totals 15 residues. The CDR3 bases are TGCGCCAGCAGCCAAGATAGCGGTGACCCGAATGAGCAGTTCTTC. This codes for CASSQDSGDPNEQFF.

This rearrangement joins TRBV5-1 to TRBJ1-5, with no clear D. CDR1 is SGHRS, CDR2 YFSETQ, per germline. V lost 7 bases to trimming and J lost 9 bases, with 14 bases between them. The CDR3 spans 12 residues. In DNA, the CDR3 is TGCGCCAGCCGGGTCCCGGACGGGCCCCAGCATTTT. It translates to CASRVPDGPQHF.